The present T cell receptor beta chain was sequenced within a study of graft-versus-host responses after intestinal transplantation. The assay was immunoSEQ multiplex PCR, and TCRdb's table has in-frame clones only and misses some. The sample yields around 20,000 clones, about half seen once. The clonotype comes from a human patient who received an intestinal transplant. The sample here was alloreactive CD4+ T cells from a mixed lymphocyte reaction culture, taken before intestinal transplant. The subset here: CFSE-low proliferating T cells sorted from roughly 6-day pre-transplant mixed lymphocyte reaction (GvH or HvG direction).

The DNA of the CDR3 is TGTGCTAGTGGGTTCAAATTGGGGCCCTCTGGAAACACCATATATTTT. Amino acid sequence: CASGFKLGPSGNTIYF. V usage is TRBV12-5 and J usage is TRBJ1-3; possible D gene TRBD1, 5 bases. The CDR3 consists of 16 residues. V was pared by 6 bases and J by 0 bases, with 15 bases between. Germline-derived CDR1 and CDR2 are LGHNT and FRNRAP.